A single TCR beta chain is shown here with its context. This clone was observed a handful of times. The antigen it binds to is not known. The sample holds no much larger clone one base away, and base qualities are not on file. The junction carries 15 bases between V and J, which are trimmed by 6 bases and 7 bases respectively. The CDR3 contains 13 residues, cysteine and phenylalanine counted. CDR3 DNA is the only sequence kept; it has 39 bases, read in frame from the first base. Based on the germline V gene (reference sequence), the CDR1 and CDR2 sequences are MNHEY and SMNVEV. The entire isolated RNA was reverse transcribed using the High Capacity cDNA Reverse Transcription Kit, and thus expressed TCRB transcripts were sequenced. Deep immunoSEQ sequencing was applied to naive, central memory and regulatory T cell samples, giving an average of roughly 3.5 million total reads per sample. Sorted cells were lysed in RLT buffer, and RNA was extracted using DNase-treated RNeasy Micro or Mini kits according to cell number. To prevent cross-contamination, each cell subset was processed individually, whereas patient and healthy donor samples were processed jointly. Using the immunoSEQ multiplex PCR, TCRB sequences were amplified from cDNA into 87-bp fragments spanning the CDR3 region. The amplicons were sequenced using the Illumina HiSeq platform. As for how the authors treated the data: Synthetic template baselines were used to correct PCR bias computationally, reads within Hamming distance 2 were collapsed together, and singletons that could not be merged were discarded. Reads were aligned to IMGT to assign V, D and J genes, CDR3 length, and insertions or deletions at six rearrangement sites. Within each subset, clonotype counts were normalized to the number of sorted cells before true diversity and Gini coefficients were calculated with the tcR R package. The overlap coefficient, calculated on TCRB nucleotide sequences, was used to quantify repertoire sharing. As a proxy for the pre-selection repertoire, out-of-frame TCRB sequences from naive cells were analyzed. TCRdb obtained this table from immuneACCESS and retained in-frame rearrangements with V and J assigned. These tables miss some clones; where compared with another copy, unresolved V genes account for less than half of the shortfall, and the remainder is unexplained. The DNA gave D and trimming, while V, J and clone size come from that table. This sample lists roughly 340,000 clones; around 12% were detected once. Of the sample, 0.0095% to 0.011% falls within the top ten clones.

This entry belongs to a study of beta chain features in type 1 diabetes (dated by TCRdb to 2016 to 2018). With respect to the entire study: Patients and healthy donors did not differ in mean age, gender distribution, total cell number or subset yield. Across all samples, 107,917,701 sorted cells were examined, and cell number per subset correlated strongly with RNA yield. In the study, TCRB repertoires of sorted circulating CD4+ T cell subsets from recently diagnosed type 1 diabetes patients were compared with those of matched healthy donors. Regulatory and stem cell-like memory subsets were obtained from only 8 patients and roughly eight healthy donors, while naive and central memory subsets were obtained from all 30 or so donors.

The paper's findings and limits, for the study overall: HLA sub-analyses involved small numbers of individuals, so any influence of HLA type on TCRB rearrangement remained unresolved. Patients with type 1 diabetes made fewer insertions and deleted more nucleotides at VDJ recombination sites, implying thymic rearrangement abnormalities. Because cDNA was sequenced instead of genomic DNA, highly expressing activated cells could be over-represented, though the groups showed no difference in activation or CD3 levels. Type 1 diabetes patients showed a moderate but significant shortening of TCRB CDR3 length in all four CD4+ subsets. PCR may preferentially amplify shorter templates, but because patient and control samples were amplified and corrected together, any resulting skew would affect both groups equally. Naive, central memory and regulatory TCRB repertoires appeared to be more similar among patients than among healthy donors.

From each donor, a single peripheral blood sample of around 120 mL on average was drawn into heparinised tubes. A BD FACSAria II was used to sort naive, central memory, regulatory and stem cell-like memory CD4+ T cells with a panel that included CD45RO, CCR7, CD25, CD127, CD95 and CD27. Every sorted population had a purity above 98%. PBMCs were isolated right away by Lymphoprep density gradient centrifugation and were stained directly, without culture. To minimize batch effects, samples were stained and sorted in pairs, one healthy donor with one patient per experiment. The sequence links TRBV27 to TRBJ1-2, and possibly TRBD1, on 6 matching bases. This clonotype was sampled from a woman aged 18 to 35 with type 1 diabetes. The sequenced sample consisted of naive CD4+ T cells from blood. The cell subset or site label corresponds to: true naive CD4+ T cells. The sequence in DNA is TGTGCCAGCAGCACTTACAGGGCCGGTGGCTACACCTTC. Translated, it reads CASSTYRAGGYTF.